These 5 T cell receptor beta chains were all obtained from the same sample, sequenced in a study of T cell repertoires in cytomegalovirus infection. TCRdb re-derived calls from the reads in MiXCR, one entry per CDR3 protein. The table lists 450,000 to 600,000 distinct CDR3 sequences, about 11% of them singletons. The sample consisted of PBMCs. The receptor set was obtained from a human donor in good health (CMV status not recorded). Some clones in this sample may be carry-over from other donors' samples.

This clonotype was counted a few times. V and J are TRBV2 and TRBJ1-6, with D possibly TRBD1 on 5 matching bases. This CDR3 contains 15 residues. Looked up from germline, CDR1 is SNHLY and CDR2 is FYNNEI. V lost 6 bases to trimming and J lost 2 bases, with 11 bases between them. In DNA, the CDR3 is TGTGCCAGCAGCCCAGGGCACCCCTATAATTCACCCCTCCACTTT. It codes for CASSPGHPYNSPLHF.

This clonotype occurred many times. V and J are TRBV29-1 and TRBJ2-5; possible D gene TRBD2, 5 bases. V dropped 3 bases and J dropped 3 bases, with 17 bases sitting between them. Germline CDR1 is SQVTM and CDR2 is ANQGSEA. The CDR3 runs 15 residues. CDR3 residues: CSVEPSPGVEETQYF. In DNA form, the CDR3 reads TGCAGCGTTGAGCCTTCCCCCGGGGTGGAAGAGACCCAGTACTTC.

This clonotype occurred many times. The chain recombines TRBV5-1 with TRBJ1-1, with D tentatively TRBD1 (6 bases). This CDR3 comprises 14 residues. Germline V gene lookup returns CDR1 SGHRS and CDR2 YFSETQ. V shed 3 bases and J shed 7 bases, with 16 bases lying between them. CDR3 sequence (DNA): TGCGCCAGCAGCTCGGGGGCCGTGGTAGGTGAAGCTTTCTTT. This sequence encodes CASSSGAVVGEAFF.

Many counts were recorded for this clonotype. The V gene is TRBV27, the J gene TRBJ1-2; 11 bases are a match to TRBD1. The CDR3 covers 17 residues. Germline V lookup: CDR1 MNHEY, CDR2 SMNVEV (reference sequence). With 6 bases clipped from V and 4 bases from J, the junction kept 13 bases outside the gene matches. CDR3 sequence: CASSPIGQGARSYGYTF. The CDR3 DNA is TGTGCCAGCAGCCCGATCGGACAGGGGGCGCGAAGCTATGGCTACACCTTC.

The table lists this clonotype with a few counts. The chain recombines TRBV4-1 with TRBJ2-1, with D unresolved. The CDR3 extends over 12 amino acids. Germline values: CDR1 MGHRA, CDR2 YSYEKL. The V end lost 4 bases, the J end lost 8 bases, and 9 bases lay between the germline ends. The CDR3 DNA reads TGCGCCAGCAGCCCTCGGGCCGATGAGCAGTTCTTC. It specifies CASSPRADEQFF.